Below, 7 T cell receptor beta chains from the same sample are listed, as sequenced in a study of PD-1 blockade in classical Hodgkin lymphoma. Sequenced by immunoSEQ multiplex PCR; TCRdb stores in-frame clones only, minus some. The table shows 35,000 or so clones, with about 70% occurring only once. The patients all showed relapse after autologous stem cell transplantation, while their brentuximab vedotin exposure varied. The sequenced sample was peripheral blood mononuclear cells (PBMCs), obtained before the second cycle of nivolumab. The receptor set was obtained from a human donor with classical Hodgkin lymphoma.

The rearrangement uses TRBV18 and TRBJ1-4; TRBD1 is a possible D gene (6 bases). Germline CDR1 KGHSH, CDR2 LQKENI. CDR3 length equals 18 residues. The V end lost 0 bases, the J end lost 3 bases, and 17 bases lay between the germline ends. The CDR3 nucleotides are TGTGCCAGCTCACCACCGTCGACAGGAGGGGTATCTAATGAAAAACTGTTTTTT. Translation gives CASSPPSTGGVSNEKLFF.

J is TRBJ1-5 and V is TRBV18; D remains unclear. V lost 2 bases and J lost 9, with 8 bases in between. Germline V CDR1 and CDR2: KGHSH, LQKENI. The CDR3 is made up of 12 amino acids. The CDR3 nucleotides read TGTGCCAGCTCACCATCAGGTCGGCCCCAGCATTTT. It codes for CASSPSGRPQHF.

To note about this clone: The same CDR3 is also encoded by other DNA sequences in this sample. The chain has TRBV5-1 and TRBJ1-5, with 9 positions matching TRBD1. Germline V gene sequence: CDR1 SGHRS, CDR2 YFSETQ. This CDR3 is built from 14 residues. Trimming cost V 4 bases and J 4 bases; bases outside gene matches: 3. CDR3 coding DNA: TGCGCCAGCAGCCCTGGGACAGGGAATCAGCCCCAGCATTTT. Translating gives CASSPGTGNQPQHF.

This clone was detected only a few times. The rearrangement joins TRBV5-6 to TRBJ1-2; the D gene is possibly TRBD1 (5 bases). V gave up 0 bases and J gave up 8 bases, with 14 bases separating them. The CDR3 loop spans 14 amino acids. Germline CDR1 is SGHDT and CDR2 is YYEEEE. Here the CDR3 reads CASSLVRSGGGYTF. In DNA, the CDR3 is TGTGCCAGCAGCTTGGTTCGTTCGGGGGGAGGCTACACCTTC.

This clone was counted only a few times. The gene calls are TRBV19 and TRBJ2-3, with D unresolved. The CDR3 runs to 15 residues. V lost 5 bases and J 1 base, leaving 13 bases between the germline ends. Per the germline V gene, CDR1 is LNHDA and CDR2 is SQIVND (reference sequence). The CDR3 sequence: CASSPTRLRTDTQYF. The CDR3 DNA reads TGTGCCAGTAGTCCCACCCGACTTCGCACAGATACGCAGTATTTT.

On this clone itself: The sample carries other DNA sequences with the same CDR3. This CDR3 reads CASSPGTSVYNEQFF. As DNA, the CDR3 is TGCGCCAGCAGCCCCGGGACTAGCGTATACAATGAGCAGTTCTTC. The chain carries TRBV4-3 and TRBJ2-1; 10 bases are a match to TRBD2. This CDR3 is 15 amino acids long. CDR1 is LGHNA and CDR2 is YSLEER in the germline V gene. V was clipped by 4 bases and J by 4 bases; unmatched bases: 4.

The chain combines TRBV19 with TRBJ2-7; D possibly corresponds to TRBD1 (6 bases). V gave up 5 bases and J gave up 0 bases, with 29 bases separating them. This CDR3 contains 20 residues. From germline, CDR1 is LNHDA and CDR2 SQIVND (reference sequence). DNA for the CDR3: TGTGCCAGTAGTGTGTCGTCCGGGGTGTGGGGACAAACGGGCTCCTACGAGCAGTACTTC. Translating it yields CASSVSSGVWGQTGSYEQYF.